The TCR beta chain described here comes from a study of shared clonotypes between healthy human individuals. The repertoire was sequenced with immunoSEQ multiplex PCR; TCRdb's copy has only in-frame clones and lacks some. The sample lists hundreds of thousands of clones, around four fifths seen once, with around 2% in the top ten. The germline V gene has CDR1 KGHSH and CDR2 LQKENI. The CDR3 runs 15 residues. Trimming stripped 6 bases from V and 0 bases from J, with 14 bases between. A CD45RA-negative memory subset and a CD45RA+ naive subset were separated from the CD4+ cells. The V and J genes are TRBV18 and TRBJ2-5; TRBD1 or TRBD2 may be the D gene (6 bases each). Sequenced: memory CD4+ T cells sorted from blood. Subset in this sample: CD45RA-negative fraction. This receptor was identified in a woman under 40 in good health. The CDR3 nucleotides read TGTGCCAGCTCCCCGGGGGACACCTACCAAGAGACCCAGTACTTC. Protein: CASSPGDTYQETQYF.